The clone carrying this TCR beta chain was observed once. Its cognate antigen is unknown. This record belongs to a study of graft-versus-host responses after intestinal transplantation. Regarding the study as a whole: Some GvH clones appeared in ileal mucosa or blood before recipient bone marrow. Within the allografts of patients who had graft-donor T cell macrochimerism, graft-versus-host to host-versus-graft clonal ratios were high.

Clones were read by immunoSEQ multiplex PCR, and TCRdb kept only the in-frame ones, dropping some. The table records roughly 62,000 clones, under 95% of them present only once. The CDR3 is 11 amino acids. Trimming stripped 7 bases from V and 7 bases from J, with 11 bases between. Germline CDR1 is MDHEN and CDR2 is SYDVKM. The sequences come from PBMCs, collected 118 to 130 days after intestinal transplantation. This receptor was obtained from a human patient who received an intestinal transplant, so some T cells may come from the graft donor. This chain connects TRBV28 to TRBJ2-7; D perhaps matches TRBD1 (6 bases). The CDR3 nucleotides read TGTGCCAGCACCTTAGGGGGAGAGCAGTACTTC. Translating gives CASTLGGEQYF.